One and the same sample provided the 7 T cell receptor beta chains below, sequenced in a study of PD-L1 blockade in urothelial cancer. Clones were read by immunoSEQ multiplex PCR, and TCRdb kept only the in-frame ones, dropping some. The sample gives about 88,000 clones, approximately 90% of which show up once; 8% to 9.5% is in the top ten. Sequences were derived from PBMCs, sampled around atezolizumab (anti-PD-L1) treatment. The receptors shown here come from a man aged 60-69 years with urothelial cancer.

This chain uses TRBV7-8 with TRBJ1-2, with TRBD1 matching over 7 bases. Germline loops: CDR1 SGHVS, CDR2 FQNEAQ. The CDR3 extends over 16 amino acids. V was pared by 5 bases and J by 0 bases, with 9 bases of the junction left unmatched. The CDR3 sequence is CASSADGQVSNYGYTF. In nucleotides, the CDR3 is TGTGCCAGCAGCGCCGACGGACAGGTTTCTAACTATGGCTACACCTTC.

This chain joins TRBV10-3 and TRBJ2-2, with D perhaps TRBD1 (6 bases). Trimming left V 7 bases short and J 7 bases short, with 19 bases between. CDR1 is ENHRY, CDR2 SYGVKD, per germline. The CDR3 is made up of 15 amino acids. The CDR3 loop is CAITPGTPSGGELFF. The CDR3 DNA is TGTGCCATCACCCCCGGGACACCCTCGGGCGGGGAGCTGTTTTTT.

The chain has TRBV6-5 and TRBJ1-6; 8 bases fit TRBD1. The CDR3 covers 15 residues. Germline V gives CDR1 MNHEY, CDR2 SVGAGI. V was clipped by 4 bases and J by 10 bases; unmatched bases: 9. This CDR3 is CASSSHPRGPSPLHF. In DNA form, the CDR3 reads TGTGCCAGCAGTTCCCATCCCAGGGGGCCGTCACCCCTCCACTTT.

This sequence joins TRBV21-1 and TRBJ2-6; the D call in the table, TRBD1, was not verified against the DNA. TRBV21-1 is a listed pseudogene. CDR3 length equals 18 residues. CDR3: CASSPLTAFPSGANVLTF. CDR3 coding DNA: TGTGCCAGCAGCCCCTTGACAGCATTCCCCTCTGGGGCCAACGTCCTGACTTTC.

The chain links TRBV30 to TRBJ2-6; D not certain. V lost 2 bases to trimming and J lost 12 bases, with 14 bases between them. Germline V lookup: CDR1 GTSNPN, CDR2 SVGIG (reference sequence). This CDR3 has 13 residues. CDR3 in amino acids: CAWSPKVSGVLTF. The CDR3 bases are TGTGCCTGGAGTCCGAAAGTCTCAGGCGTCCTGACTTTC.

This chain joins TRBV7-2 and TRBJ1-2; 11 nucleotides match TRBD1. The trim removed 3 bases at V and 2 bases at J, leaving 8 bases unmatched. Germline CDR1 SGHTA, CDR2 FQGNSA. This CDR3 has 17 amino acids. CDR3 residues: CASSLAMGQGGNYGYTF. The CDR3 DNA follows: TGTGCCAGCAGCTTGGCGATGGGACAGGGGGGGAACTATGGCTACACCTTC.

The chain joins TRBV6-1 to TRBJ2-3; TRBD2 matches 7 bases. The V gene's germline CDR1 is MNHNS and CDR2 SASEGT. The CDR3 loop spans 16 amino acids. The J segment lost 1 base and the V segment lost 0 bases, leaving 4 bases of the junction unmatched. The CDR3 bases are TGTGCCAGCAGTGAAGCGCGTCTAGCGGGCACAGATACGCAGTATTTT. Encoded protein: CASSEARLAGTDTQYF.